The source of this TCR beta chain is a study of shared clonotypes between healthy human individuals. Study-level results: Collection of samples was limited to blood; tissue repertoires likely differ.

As for this clone: Its antigen is not identified.

TCRdb keeps only in-frame clones here, not all; method: immunoSEQ multiplex PCR. Of 2,500,000 or so clones listed, 93% are singletons. The receptor's source is a man younger than 35 in good health. Some clones in this sample may be carry-over from other donors' samples. Sequencing was done on a sample of naive CD4+ T cells from PBMCs. Documented subset: CD45RA+ positively selected.

The CDR3 bases are TGCAGCGTTGAAGAAGGCCTAGCGGGAGTGAATGAGCAGTTCTTC. It is translated as CSVEEGLAGVNEQFF. The chain joins TRBV29-1 to TRBJ2-1; 10 bases align to TRBD2. Losses at the gene ends were 0 bases for V and 7 bases for J; bases not matched to a gene: 6. The CDR3 totals 15 residues. Germline CDR1 SQVTM, CDR2 ANQGSEA.